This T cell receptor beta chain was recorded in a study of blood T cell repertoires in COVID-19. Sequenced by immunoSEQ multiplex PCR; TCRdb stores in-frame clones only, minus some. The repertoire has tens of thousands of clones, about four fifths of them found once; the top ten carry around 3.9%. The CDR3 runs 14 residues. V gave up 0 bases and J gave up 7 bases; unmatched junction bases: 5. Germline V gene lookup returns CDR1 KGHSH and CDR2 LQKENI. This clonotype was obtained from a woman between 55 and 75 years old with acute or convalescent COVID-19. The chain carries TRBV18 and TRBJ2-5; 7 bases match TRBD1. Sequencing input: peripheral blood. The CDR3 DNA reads TGTGCCAGCTCACCACCTGGACAGGACCGGACCCAGTACTTC. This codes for CASSPPGQDRTQYF.